The source of this TCR beta chain is a study of spatial heterogeneity in lung cancer. Study summary: Alpha-chain detections were consistently fewer than beta-chain detections among the sequences. Averaged across combinations, each unique TCR and UMI pairing appeared more than ten times in raw reads, which were uncorrected.

The sample's time point: sample taken at primary tumor resection. Unsorted whole RNA samples from tumor, nontumor lung or frozen PBMC were sequenced. More than 70 TRACERx patients with early, untreated non-small cell lung cancer donated samples. This clonotype was seen ten or more times. Single TCR cDNA molecules each had their own unique molecular identifier. TCRdb analysed the 5' RACE reads with MiXCR anew, one entry per CDR3 protein. The sample contains some 11,000 distinct CDR3 sequences, roughly 6.2% of which appear only once. Per the germline V gene, CDR1 is DFQATT and CDR2 is SNEGSKA (reference sequence). The CDR3 has 13 amino acids. Trimming left V 0 bases short and J 4 bases short, with 9 bases between.

This TCR was recovered from a male donor with early-stage non-small cell lung cancer. The sample in question was normal lung tissue next to the tumor, obtained at surgery. The chain has TRBV20-1 and TRBJ1-2; unclear D gene. The CDR3 DNA reads as TGCAGTGCTAGAGACGGTATCAGCTATGGCTACACCTTC. Its protein is CSARDGISYGYTF.